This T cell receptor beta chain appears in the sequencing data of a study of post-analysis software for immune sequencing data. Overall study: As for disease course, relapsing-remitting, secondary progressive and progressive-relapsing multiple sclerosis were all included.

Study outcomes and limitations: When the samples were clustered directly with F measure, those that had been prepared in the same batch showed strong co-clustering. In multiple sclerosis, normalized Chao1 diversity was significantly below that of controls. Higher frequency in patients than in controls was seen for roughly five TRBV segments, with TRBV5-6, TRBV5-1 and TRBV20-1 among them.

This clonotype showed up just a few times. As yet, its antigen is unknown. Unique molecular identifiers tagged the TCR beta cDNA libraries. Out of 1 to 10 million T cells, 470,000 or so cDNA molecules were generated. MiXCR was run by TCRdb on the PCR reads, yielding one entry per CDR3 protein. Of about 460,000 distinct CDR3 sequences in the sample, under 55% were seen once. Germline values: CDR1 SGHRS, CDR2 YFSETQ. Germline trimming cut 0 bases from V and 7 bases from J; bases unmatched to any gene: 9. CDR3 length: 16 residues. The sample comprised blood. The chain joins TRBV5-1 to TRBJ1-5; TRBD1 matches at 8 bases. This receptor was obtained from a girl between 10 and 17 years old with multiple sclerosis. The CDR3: CASSLGSGGPEQPQHF. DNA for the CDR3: TGCGCCAGCAGCTTGGGTTCAGGGGGCCCGGAGCAGCCCCAGCATTTT.